The rows below give T cell receptor beta chains drawn from one sample of a study of lymphopenia after photon versus proton radiotherapy. Produced via immunoSEQ multiplex PCR; TCRdb's table is partial and in-frame only. The repertoire holds about 16,000 clones, approximately 91% seen once, with over 55% in the top ten. The sequenced sample was peripheral blood, obtained from a patient treated with proton-based radiotherapy. Receptor source: a woman aged 55-70 years with cholangiocarcinoma. Some clones in this sample may be carry-over from other donors' samples. Each CDR3 is given with its conserved first and last residue. The D gene is left open where the match is weak. Not all rows give a size; the values are once, few, many and, for expanded clones, a class.

j_gene,abundance,v_gene,d_gene,CDR3nt,CDR3aa
TRBJ2-2,.,TRBV15,.,TGTGCCACTGGAGGGGGCCTGGACACCGGGGAGCTGTTTTTT,CATGGGLDTGELFF
TRBJ2-1,few,TRBV2,TRBD2,TGTGCCAGCAGTGGTGGGACTAGCTCCTACAATGAGCAGTTCTTC,CASSGGTSSYNEQFF
TRBJ2-3,once,TRBV30,TRBD2,TGTGCCTGGAGTGGTCAGCGGGGGAACACAGATACGCAGTATTTT,CAWSGQRGNTDTQYF
TRBJ2-4,.,TRBV11-3,TRBD2,TGTGCCAGCAGCCTAGGGACTAGCGAGGGCATTCAGTACTTC,CASSLGTSEGIQYF
TRBJ1-1,.,TRBV9,.,TGTGCCAGCAGCGTAGGAGCCTTGGACACTGAAGCTTTCTTT,CASSVGALDTEAFF
TRBJ1-1,.,TRBV5-6,.,TGTGCCAGCAGCGTCGGGTGGGGGAGCTATGAAGCTTTCTTT,CASSVGWGSYEAFF
TRBJ2-7,.,TRBV12-2,.,TGTGCAAGTCGCCCCCTTTGGGGGAGTAACTACGAGCAGTACTTC,CASRPLWGSNYEQYF
TRBJ2-1,.,TRBV5-1,.,TGCGCCAGCAGCTTGGTGGAGTCCAATGAGCAGTTCTTC,CASSLVESNEQFF
TRBJ2-7,.,TRBV5-1,.,TGCGCCAGCAGCTTGGACAGCCCCTACGAGCAGTACTTC,CASSLDSPYEQYF
TRBJ2-2,.,TRBV7-8,.,TGTGCCAGCAGCCTTTCCGGGACGGTTAACACCGGGGAGCTGTTTTTT,CASSLSGTVNTGELFF
TRBJ2-5,.,TRBV5-8,TRBD2,TGTGCCAGCAGCTTCGGATTAGCGGGGGAGACCCAGTACTTC,CASSFGLAGETQYF
TRBJ1-2,.,TRBV29-1,.,TGCAGCGTTGAAGGCCAGGGTCCGGGGGGCTACACCTTC,CSVEGQGPGGYTF
TRBJ1-5,few,TRBV10-3,.,TGTGCCATCAGTGATGGGGGGGGTAGCAATCAGCCCCAGCATTTT,CAISDGGGSNQPQHF
TRBJ2-3,.,TRBV9,TRBD2,TGTGCCAGCAGCGCCGGACTAGCGGGGATCACAGATACGCAGTATTTT,CASSAGLAGITDTQYF
TRBJ1-3,.,TRBV5-6,.,TGTGCCAGCAGCTTGGCGTTGTGGGGGTTAAGAGGAAACACCATATATTTT,CASSLALWGLRGNTIYF
TRBJ2-7,once,TRBV5-8,.,TGTGCCAGCAGCTTGTGGGGTGTTGAGGAGCAGTACTTC,CASSLWGVEEQYF
TRBJ1-1,.,TRBV21-1,.,TGTGCCAGCAGCAAGTTCGAGGGGGCCCTGAACACTGAAGCTTTCTTT,CASSKFEGALNTEAFF
TRBJ1-5,.,TRBV30,.,TGTGCCTGGAGTGTTGGGGGGCATCAGCCCCAGCATTTT,CAWSVGGHQPQHF
TRBJ1-4,.,TRBV5-1,.,TGCGCCAGCAGCTTGGCTAGTTTAACTAATGAAAAACTGTTTTTT,CASSLASLTNEKLFF
TRBJ2-7,.,TRBV11-2,.,TGTGCCAGCAGCTTAGGTTCGGCGGACGAGCAGTACTTC,CASSLGSADEQYF
TRBJ2-1,.,TRBV11-2,.,TGTGCCAGCAGCTTATACTTTGACGGCCACAATGAGCAGTTCTTC,CASSLYFDGHNEQFF
TRBJ1-1,few,TRBV28,.,TGTGCCAGCAGTTTAGTTTACACTGAAGCTTTCTTT,CASSLVYTEAFF
TRBJ1-2,.,TRBV6-5,.,TGTGCCAGCAGACAGGACAACTATGGCTACACCTTC,CASRQDNYGYTF
TRBJ2-1,.,TRBV13,.,TGTGCCAGCAGCGGGGGATACAATGAGCAGTTCTTC,CASSGGYNEQFF
TRBJ1-2,once,TRBV5-5,TRBD1,TGTGCCAGCAGCTTGGCCTCGGACAGGGCGGGCGGCTACACCTTC,CASSLASDRAGGYTF